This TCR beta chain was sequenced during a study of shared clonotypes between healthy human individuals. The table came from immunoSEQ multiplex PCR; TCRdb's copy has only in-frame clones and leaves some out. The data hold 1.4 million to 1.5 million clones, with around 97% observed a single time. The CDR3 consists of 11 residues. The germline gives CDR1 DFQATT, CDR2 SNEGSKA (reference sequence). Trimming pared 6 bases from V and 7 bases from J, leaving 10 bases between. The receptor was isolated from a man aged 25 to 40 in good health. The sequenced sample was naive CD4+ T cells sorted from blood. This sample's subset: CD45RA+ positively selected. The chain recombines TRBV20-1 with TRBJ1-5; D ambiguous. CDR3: CSAGLTQPQHF. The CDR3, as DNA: TGCAGTGCAGGCCTCACGCAGCCCCAGCATTTT.